The clone carrying this TCR beta chain was observed at least ten times. Its antigen remains unknown. Unique molecular identifiers were incorporated when the TCRbeta library was constructed. TCRdb re-derived calls from the PCR reads in MiXCR, one entry per CDR3 protein. The table lists approximately 630,000 distinct CDR3 sequences, 13% of them singletons. The sample is drawn from a study of T-cell reconstitution after alpha-beta-depleted transplantation in children. Whole-study results and caveats: After transplant, at about two months, alpha-beta T cells were reportedly derived from several hundred expanded graft clones. Elevated TCRbeta diversity at day 60 was traced, in some patients, to surviving recipient T cells and thymic progenitors. Most T-cell counts and diversity one year after the transplant came from T cells that were newly produced.

The V gene lost 1 base and the J gene lost 3 bases, with 9 bases spanning the gap. Per the germline V gene, CDR1 is SEHNR and CDR2 is FQNEAQ (reference sequence). The CDR3 covers 14 residues. The sample in question was PBMCs, obtained before TCRalphabeta/CD19-depleted stem cell transplant. The chain combines TRBV7-9 with TRBJ2-5; no firm D call. The receptor's source is a girl aged 2 to 10 with congenital amegakaryocytic thrombocytopenia, due to receive a stem cell transplant. The CDR3 DNA follows: TGTGCCAGCAGCTTAGTGGTCAGAGAAGAGACCCAGTACTTC. Translating gives CASSLVVREETQYF.